Detailed here is one T cell receptor beta chain. Its antigen is unidentified. This sample was included in a study of post-analysis software for immune sequencing data. Study details: Clinical courses comprised relapsing-remitting, secondary progressive and progressive-relapsing multiple sclerosis. Findings and limits, study-wide: Under F measure analysis, samples from one preparation batch co-clustered strongly. Patients had higher frequencies than controls of roughly five TRBV segments, including TRBV5-6, TRBV5-1 and TRBV20-1. Normalized Chao1 diversity was significantly lower in multiple sclerosis patients than in controls.

Trimming removed 1 base at V and 7 bases at J, with 8 bases between. Germline-derived CDR1 and CDR2 are SGHDN and FVKESK. The CDR3 is made up of 12 amino acids. TCR beta cDNA libraries included unique molecular identifiers. TCRdb itself ran the PCR reads through MiXCR, one entry per CDR3 protein. The sample records about 460,000 distinct CDR3 sequences, 45% being singletons. The gene calls are TRBV14 and TRBJ2-7, with unresolved D. This receptor was taken from a girl aged 5-17 years with multiple sclerosis. The sequencing sample was made of blood. The CDR3 nucleotides are TGTGCCAGCAGCCAAGTACCGCGAGAGCAGTACTTC. It specifies CASSQVPREQYF.